Listed below are T cell receptor beta chains from one sample, sequenced in a study of blood T cell repertoires in COVID-19. Here immunoSEQ multiplex PCR was the method, and the copy in TCRdb shows in-frame clones only, minus some. This table has 150,000 to 200,000 clones, approximately 84% appearing once. Sequencing input: peripheral blood. The receptors shown here come from a man between 40 and 49 years old who had recovered from COVID-19. CDR3s include the opening cysteine and the closing phenylalanine or tryptophan. A D gene is named only where the DNA matches it firmly. Rows give clone size only sometimes, using once, few, many, or a class for an expanded clone.

D | J | V | size | CDR3 | DNA
. | TRBJ1-5 | TRBV6-2/TRBV6-3 | . | CASSYSTYQPQHF | TGTGCCAGCAGTTACTCGACTTATCAGCCCCAGCATTTT
. | TRBJ1-2 | TRBV20-1 | . | CSASRGQYGYTF | TGCAGTGCTAGTAGAGGACAGTATGGCTACACCTTC
TRBD1 | TRBJ1-2 | TRBV28 | . | CASTRQGENYGYTF | TGTGCCAGCACCCGACAGGGTGAGAACTATGGCTACACCTTC
TRBD2 | TRBJ2-5 | TRBV3-1/TRBV3-2 | . | CASSQDWSGGAWETQYF | TGTGCCAGCAGCCAAGATTGGAGCGGGGGGGCCTGGGAGACCCAGTACTTC
. | TRBJ2-1 | TRBV6-4 | . | CASSPRLEGNNEQFF | TGTGCCAGCAGTCCCCGACTAGAGGGAAACAATGAGCAGTTCTTC
TRBD2 | TRBJ2-7 | TRBV4-3 | few | CASSLNRRERGEQYF | TGCGCCAGCAGCCTAAACCGGCGGGAGAGGGGCGAGCAGTACTTC
. | TRBJ2-3 | TRBV12-3/TRBV12-4 | . | CASSLGGDTQYF | TGTGCCAGCAGTTTAGGAGGAGATACGCAGTATTTT
TRBD2 | TRBJ2-1 | TRBV19 | few | CASSMTSGRNEQFF | TGTGCCAGTAGTATGACTAGCGGGAGGAATGAGCAGTTCTTC
TRBD2 | TRBJ2-1 | TRBV6-2/TRBV6-3 | . | CASSRLAGGDEQFF | TGTGCCAGCAGCAGACTAGCGGGGGGGGATGAGCAGTTCTTC
TRBD2 | TRBJ2-7 | TRBV27 | . | CASSRAGTSGYEQYF | TGTGCCAGCAGCCGCGCCGGGACTAGCGGTTACGAGCAGTACTTC
TRBD1 | TRBJ2-5 | TRBV5-1 | once | CASSAGQGNQETQYF | TGCGCCAGCAGCGCGGGACAGGGTAACCAAGAGACCCAGTACTTC
TRBD1 | TRBJ2-1 | TRBV4-1 | . | CASSPRGQGGLQFF | TGCGCCAGCAGCCCACGTGGACAGGGGGGCTTGCAGTTCTTC
. | TRBJ2-1 | TRBV30 | . | CAWSHESYNEQFF | TGTGCCTGGAGTCATGAGTCCTACAATGAGCAGTTCTTC
TRBD1 | TRBJ1-1 | TRBV7-9 | . | CASSLKPWDSEAFF | TGTGCCAGCAGCTTAAAGCCCTGGGACAGTGAAGCTTTCTTT
. | TRBJ2-3 | TRBV28 | . | CAWSRENTDTQYF | TGTGCCTGGTCACGGGAAAACACAGATACGCAGTATTTT
TRBD2 | TRBJ2-4 | TRBV6-1 | . | CASSENSELAGALAKNIQYF | TGTGCCAGCAGTGAAAATAGTGAACTAGCGGGGGCCTTAGCCAAAAACATTCAGTACTTC
TRBD2 | TRBJ2-1 | TRBV11-2 | . | CASSSLAGAGNEQFF | TGTGCCAGCAGCTCGCTAGCGGGAGCTGGGAATGAGCAGTTCTTC
TRBD2 | TRBJ2-3 | TRBV7-9 | . | CASSRTSVGTDTQYF | TGTGCCAGCAGCCGGACTAGCGTAGGCACAGATACGCAGTATTTT
TRBD1 | TRBJ1-5 | TRBV19 | . | CASSGDREQPQHF | TGTGCCAGTAGTGGGGACAGGGAGCAGCCCCAGCATTTT
. | TRBJ1-6 | TRBV5-6 | . | CASSSTKEGISPLHF | TGTGCCAGCAGCTCAACTAAGGAGGGGATTTCACCCCTCCACTTT
. | TRBJ1-1 | TRBV9 | . | CASSVGQMNTEAFF | TGTGCCAGCAGCGTAGGACAGATGAACACTGAAGCTTTCTTT
. | TRBJ2-2 | TRBV10-3 | . | CAIYGGNTGELFF | TGTGCCATCTACGGGGGAAACACCGGGGAGCTGTTTTTT
. | TRBJ2-2 | TRBV3-1/TRBV3-2 | . | CASSQGPQVFGELFF | TGTGCCAGCAGCCAAGGGCCACAGGTTTTCGGGGAGCTGTTTTTT
. | TRBJ2-2 | TRBV13 | . | CASSLAPAEGTGELFF | TGTGCCAGCAGCTTAGCCCCAGCCGAGGGAACCGGGGAGCTGTTTTTT
. | TRBJ1-5 | TRBV28 | . | CASSLLRQPQHF | TGTGCCAGCAGTTTATTACGGCAGCCCCAGCATTTT
TRBD1 | TRBJ1-2 | TRBV27 | . | CASSSTGGVYGYTF | TGTGCCAGCAGTTCGACAGGGGGCGTCTATGGCTACACCTTC
. | TRBJ2-7 | TRBV6-2/TRBV6-3 | . | CASSYVSREQYF | TGTGCCAGCAGTTACGTCTCGAGAGAGCAGTACTTC
. | TRBJ2-1 | TRBV30 | . | CAWLPAGTYNEQFF | TGTGCCTGGCTCCCCGCAGGGACATACAATGAGCAGTTCTTC
. | TRBJ2-2 | TRBV10-2 | . | CASSVSGTGELFF | TGCGCCAGCAGTGTGAGCGGCACCGGGGAGCTGTTTTTT
. | TRBJ2-1 | TRBV24-1 | few | CATSDLWRDEQFF | TGTGCCACCAGTGATTTGTGGCGGGATGAGCAGTTCTTC
. | TRBJ1-2 | TRBV15 | . | CATSRIQMKLYGYTF | TGTGCCACCAGCCGGATACAGATGAAGCTCTATGGCTACACCTTC
TRBD2 | TRBJ2-7 | TRBV6-2/TRBV6-3 | . | CASSYRPVGGTEQYF | TGTGCCAGCAGTTACCGGCCCGTGGGAGGGACCGAGCAGTACTTC
TRBD2 | TRBJ2-1 | TRBV5-1 | . | CASNPGLAGGPNEQFF | TGCGCCAGCAACCCGGGACTAGCGGGAGGCCCCAATGAGCAGTTCTTC
. | TRBJ2-1 | TRBV6-1 | . | CASSPVTFNEQFF | TGTGCCAGCAGTCCCGTGACATTTAATGAGCAGTTCTTC
TRBD1 | TRBJ2-1 | TRBV6-2/TRBV6-3 | . | CASSPQGARISSYNEQFF | TGTGCCAGCAGCCCCCAGGGGGCGCGGATAAGCTCCTACAATGAGCAGTTCTTC
TRBD2 | TRBJ2-3 | TRBV28 | . | CASAQPLSLAFLAGGPGTQYF | TGTGCCAGCGCCCAACCCCTATCCTTAGCCTTTCTAGCGGGAGGGCCGGGTACGCAGTATTTT
TRBD2 | TRBJ2-1 | TRBV18 | . | CASSPYLLAGGPNEQFF | TGTGCCAGCTCACCATACTTACTAGCGGGAGGGCCCAATGAGCAGTTCTTC
. | TRBJ1-1 | TRBV5-1 | . | CASSPGMGHLKTEAFF | TGCGCCAGCAGCCCCGGGATGGGACACCTAAAGACTGAAGCTTTCTTT
. | TRBJ2-6 | TRBV10-3 | once | CAISETVSGANVLTF | TGTGCCATCAGTGAGACAGTCTCTGGGGCCAACGTCCTGACTTTC
TRBD1 | TRBJ2-3 | TRBV10-2 | . | CASMVTGTDTQYF | TGCGCCAGCATGGTGACAGGGACAGATACGCAGTATTTT
. | TRBJ2-2 | TRBV6-2/TRBV6-3 | once | CASSLLPRGAGELFF | TGTGCCAGCAGTTTGCTACCTAGGGGTGCCGGGGAGCTGTTTTTT
. | TRBJ1-1 | TRBV11-2 | . | CASRGGDTEAFF | TGTGCCAGCAGGGGAGGGGACACTGAAGCTTTCTTT
TRBD1 | TRBJ1-2 | TRBV5-4 | few | CASSQDRGLYGYTF | TGTGCCAGCAGCCAGGACAGGGGACTCTATGGCTACACCTTC
. | TRBJ1-5 | TRBV6-6 | few | CASSVGGADNQPQHF | TGTGCCAGCAGTGTTGGAGGGGCGGACAATCAGCCCCAGCATTTT
. | TRBJ2-7 | TRBV15 | . | CATSSTGKPNEQYF | TGTGCCACCAGCTCTACAGGGAAGCCCAACGAGCAGTACTTC
. | TRBJ2-3 | TRBV3-1/TRBV3-2 | . | CASSQEPHLSTDTQYF | TGTGCCAGCAGCCAAGAACCCCACCTAAGCACAGATACGCAGTATTTT
. | TRBJ2-7 | TRBV18 | . | CASSPQGWGTYEQYF | TGTGCCAGCTCACCCCAGGGGTGGGGGACCTACGAGCAGTACTTC
TRBD1 | TRBJ1-1 | TRBV11-3 | . | CASRRRQGTNTEAFF | TGTGCCAGCAGAAGACGACAGGGGACGAACACTGAAGCTTTCTTT
. | TRBJ1-1 | TRBV18 | . | CASSPRVNTEAFF | TGTGCCAGCTCACCGAGAGTAAACACTGAAGCTTTCTTT
. | TRBJ2-2 | TRBV5-1 | . | CASSRTLNENTGELFF | TGCGCCAGCAGTCGTACCCTTAATGAGAATACCGGGGAGCTGTTTTTT